The subject of this entry is one TCR beta chain. Its antigen is unidentified. The CDR3 extends over 15 amino acids. CDR1 is MNHNY and CDR2 is SVGAGI in the germline V gene (reference sequence). The libraries of TRB cDNA were constructed through 5' RACE using UMI labels. TCRdb re-analyzed the 5' RACE reads; it lists each CDR3 protein once, without DNA. Its clone listing holds 70,000 to 95,000 distinct CDR3 sequences. The sample comes from a study of CXCR3-negative and CXCR3-positive naive CD8 T cells. Findings of the study overall: With respect to TRBV-TRBJ usage, naive CXCR3-negative and CXCR3-positive cells were similar; memory differed.

The sample comprised naive CXCR3- CD8+ T cells from blood. Subset indicated: CD45RO-CCR7+CD27+CD95- naive CD8+ T cells lacking CXCR3 (TNR3-). This receptor was taken from a human donor in good health. Some clones in this sample may be carry-over from other donors' samples. This chain uses TRBV6-6 with TRBJ2-1; TCRdb gives TRBD2 as the D gene, but with no DNA this cannot be confirmed. The chain's CDR3 is CASSCRLAGDNEQFF.